This passage covers 23 T cell receptor beta chains from one sample sequenced in a study of T cells in localized non-small cell lung cancer. Clones were sequenced by immunoSEQ multiplex PCR, and TCRdb holds only the in-frame ones, with some missing. The profile shows tens of thousands of clones, about four fifths of them singletons. This specimen was peripheral blood, taken before any cancer treatment. The receptors stem from a female donor at least 60 years old with stage I lung adenocarcinoma.

This clone showed up just once. The chain couples TRBV6-6 to TRBJ2-2; no clear D gene. Trimming shortened V by 1 base and J by 8 bases, and 8 bases separated the two germline ends. The CDR3 has 13 residues. CDR1 is MNHNY, CDR2 SVGAGI, per germline (reference sequence). The CDR3 DNA sequence: TGTGCCAGCAGTTACTATCTTCAAGGGGAGCTGTTTTTT. Translating it yields CASSYYLQGELFF.

The chain joins TRBV5-4 to TRBJ2-5; a possible D gene is TRBD2 (5 bases). From germline, CDR1 is SGHNT and CDR2 YYREEE (reference sequence). Trimming removed 4 bases from V and 4 bases from J, with 14 bases in between. The CDR3 spans 14 residues. Written as DNA, the CDR3 is TGTGCCAGCAGCCGCCGAGACTATTCAGAGACCCAGTACTTC. This sequence encodes CASSRRDYSETQYF.

The V gene is TRBV19, the J gene TRBJ2-2; 7 bases are shared with TRBD1. The CDR3 loop spans 16 amino acids. Germline V gene data show CDR1 as LNHDA and CDR2 as SQIVND (reference sequence). The ends lost 7 bases at V and 3 bases at J; junction bases unmatched: 11. The CDR3 DNA reads as TGTGCCAGTATTGAGAGGGGGCGGACCGACACCGGGGAGCTGTTTTTT. It specifies CASIERGRTDTGELFF.

The chain employs TRBV4-1 and TRBJ2-5; D possibly corresponds to TRBD2 (6 bases). The germline gives CDR1 MGHRA, CDR2 YSYEKL. CDR3 length: 13 amino acids. Trimming stripped 4 bases from V and 5 bases from J, with 11 bases between. CDR3 sequence: CASSLGGRETQYF. The CDR3 DNA follows: TGCGCCAGCAGCCTGGGGGGACGGGAGACCCAGTACTTC.

The chain combines TRBV9 with TRBJ1-5; D might be TRBD1 (5 bases). The germline V and J ends were trimmed by 4 bases and 3 bases, with 17 bases remaining between them. From germline, CDR1 is SGDLS and CDR2 YYNGEE. This CDR3 contains 16 residues. CDR3 sequence: CASSPRGDSANQPQHF. The CDR3 DNA sequence: TGTGCCAGCAGCCCCCGGGGGGACTCGGCCAATCAGCCCCAGCATTTT.

CDR3 DNA sequence: TGCGCCAGCAGCTTGGGTAGCGGGAGGTCCAAAAACATTCAGTACTTC. Its translation: CASSLGSGRSKNIQYF. The gene calls are TRBV5-1 and TRBJ2-4; TRBD2 matches at 10 bases. The V segment lost 0 bases and the J segment 2 bases; nucleotides outside the gene matches: 2. Germline lookup yields CDR1 SGHRS and CDR2 YFSETQ. CDR3 length: 16 amino acids.

The chain links TRBV11-2 to TRBJ1-2; maybe TRBD1 (5 bases). In germline, CDR1 is SGHAT, CDR2 FQNNGV. This CDR3 spans 12 amino acids. V was shortened by 5 bases and J by 5 bases, with 9 bases between the two germline ends. CDR3: CASSREGYGYTF. The CDR3, as DNA: TGTGCCAGCAGCCGGGAGGGGTATGGCTACACCTTC.

The chain has TRBV30 and TRBJ1-3; D is ambiguous. CDR3 length equals 13 residues. Per germline, CDR1 GTSNPN and CDR2 SVGIG (reference sequence). The germline V and J ends were trimmed by 2 bases and 0 bases, with 5 bases remaining between them. CDR3 residues: CAWSSRSGNTIYF. The CDR3 region has the DNA TGTGCCTGGAGTTCCCGCTCTGGAAACACCATATATTTT.

The chain links TRBV27 to TRBJ2-7; 8 bases agree with TRBD1. Germline V gene sequence: CDR1 MNHEY, CDR2 SMNVEV (reference sequence). The junction had 11 bases not matched to a gene; V was cut back by 3 bases and J by 7 bases. The CDR3 has 15 residues. Here the CDR3 DNA reads TGTGCCAGCAGTTTCCAGGACAGGGAGGTGGGTGAGCAGTACTTC. The encoded protein is CASSFQDREVGEQYF.

The CDR3 is CASSLDPAGAYNEQFF. In DNA form, the CDR3 reads TGCGCCAGCAGCTTAGACCCAGCGGGAGCATACAATGAGCAGTTCTTC. The rearrangement uses TRBV5-1 and TRBJ2-1; 8 nucleotides line up with TRBD2. CDR1 and CDR2 (germline): SGHRS, YFSETQ. This CDR3 has 16 amino acids. V was clipped by 2 bases and J by 4 bases; unmatched bases: 8.

This chain joins TRBV19 and TRBJ2-2, with 8 positions matching TRBD1. Per germline, CDR1 LNHDA and CDR2 SQIVND (reference sequence). V trimming: 8 bases; J trimming: 6 bases; junction bases outside the gene matches: 14. The CDR3 spans 16 residues. The CDR3 region has the DNA TGTGCCAGTGGGACTCAGGGGGCGCGTTATCCCGGGGAGCTGTTTTTT. It specifies CASGTQGARYPGELFF.

The gene calls are TRBV5-6 and TRBJ2-7, with 12 bases fitting TRBD2. The CDR3 covers 14 residues. Germline V CDR1 and CDR2: SGHDT, YYEEEE. V was clipped by 0 bases and J by 5 bases; unmatched bases: 0. Here the CDR3 DNA reads TGTGCCAGCAGCTTGGGACTAGCGGGAGACGAGCAGTACTTC. As protein: CASSLGLAGDEQYF.

The chain is built from TRBV6-5 and TRBJ2-2, with D unclear. V lost 0 bases and J 3 bases, leaving 8 bases between the germline ends. The CDR3 length is 15 residues. CDR1 is MNHEY and CDR2 is SVGAGI in the germline V gene. The CDR3 DNA reads as TGTGCCAGCAGTTACTCAGTGACCTACACCGGGGAGCTGTTTTTT. It translates to CASSYSVTYTGELFF.

The chain has TRBV9 and TRBJ2-7; 8 bases match TRBD2. The germline gives CDR1 SGDLS, CDR2 YYNGEE. With V trimmed by 3 bases and J by 5 bases, 7 bases remained unmatched. This CDR3 has 14 amino acids. CDR3 nucleotides: TGTGCCAGCAGCGAAAGCGGGAGAGTCCACGAGCAGTACTTC. Protein: CASSESGRVHEQYF.

The count of this clone is one. The V and J genes are TRBV6-5 and TRBJ1-3, with TRBD1 matching 8 bases. The CDR3 is made up of 15 amino acids. Trimming took 5 bases from V and 2 from J; bases not matched to a gene: 5. Germline assignment: CDR1 MNHEY and CDR2 SVGAGI. In DNA, the CDR3 is TGTGCCAGCAGTCCCCACAGGGGGACTGGAAACACCATATATTTT. This sequence encodes CASSPHRGTGNTIYF.

This clone appeared once. The chain couples TRBV19 to TRBJ2-1; TRBD1 or TRBD2 may be the D gene (5 bases each). The germline CDR1 and CDR2 sequences are LNHDA and SQIVND (reference sequence). The CDR3 runs 13 residues. V dropped 5 bases and J dropped 4 bases, with 9 bases sitting between them. As DNA, the CDR3 is TGTGCCAGTAGTGGGGACCGATACAATGAGCAGTTCTTC. Translating it yields CASSGDRYNEQFF.

The CDR3 DNA is TGCAGCGTGACTAGCGGGAGGATCTACGAGCAGTACTTC. Translation: CSVTSGRIYEQYF. The chain combines TRBV29-1 with TRBJ2-7; 13 positions match TRBD2. Germline CDR1 and CDR2: SQVTM and ANQGSEA. Trimming at V came to 6 bases and at J to 3 bases, leaving 2 bases not matched to a gene. The CDR3 loop spans 13 amino acids.

This chain connects TRBV28 to TRBJ1-3; D is uncertain. The CDR3 covers 15 residues. V was pared by 3 bases and J by 1 base, with 10 bases between. The germline V gene encodes CDR1 MDHEN and CDR2 SYDVKM. CDR3 nucleotides: TGTGCCAGCAGTTTTGGAGGGATGTCTGGAAACACCATATATTTT. It translates to CASSFGGMSGNTIYF.

This sequence joins TRBV5-1 and TRBJ2-3, with 10 bases matching TRBD2. The length of the CDR3 is 16 residues. CDR1 and CDR2 (germline): SGHRS, YFSETQ. V shed 0 bases and J 1 base; nucleotides not matched to a gene: 2. The CDR3 DNA sequence: TGCGCCAGCAGCTTGGAGGGGACTAGCGGCACAGATACGCAGTATTTT. It specifies CASSLEGTSGTDTQYF.

The chain employs TRBV18 and TRBJ2-1; D not resolved. V lost 2 bases, J lost 5 bases, and 4 bases lay in between. The CDR3 sequence is 12 residues long. CDR1 and CDR2 (germline): KGHSH, LQKENI. The CDR3: CASSPADNEQFF. In DNA form, the CDR3 reads TGTGCCAGCTCACCAGCAGACAATGAGCAGTTCTTC.

This clone occurred once. The J gene is TRBJ1-5, the V gene TRBV5-5, with 7 bases that match TRBD1. V trimming: 2 bases; J trimming: 3 bases; junction bases outside the gene matches: 8. The CDR3 consists of 16 residues. Looked up from germline, CDR1 is SGHKS and CDR2 is YYEKEE (reference sequence). The CDR3 DNA follows: TGTGCCAGCAGCTTAAGGGCAGGGGGTCCCAATCAGCCCCAGCATTTT. Amino acids: CASSLRAGGPNQPQHF.

The V call is TRBV6-5, the J call TRBJ2-7; D call uncertain. Germline loops: CDR1 MNHEY, CDR2 SVGAGI. Trimming shortened V by 6 bases and J by 0 bases, and 3 bases separated the two germline ends. The CDR3 extends over 11 amino acids. Here the CDR3 reads CASRSSYEQYF. CDR3 sequence (DNA): TGTGCCAGCAGAAGCTCCTACGAGCAGTACTTC.

The V call is TRBV11-2, the J call TRBJ1-2; D ambiguous. Germline-derived CDR1 and CDR2 are SGHAT and FQNNGV. Trimming took off 5 bases at V and 2 bases at J, with 9 bases between the two ends. The CDR3 totals 13 residues. The DNA of the CDR3 is TGTGCCAGCAGCCCAGATATGAACTATGGCTACACCTTC. It codes for CASSPDMNYGYTF.